The present T cell receptor (beta chain) was sequenced within a study of blood T cell repertoires in COVID-19. Overall study: Researchers got acute and convalescent COVID-19 samples from the United States, Italy and Spain. Sources were T cells, B-cell-depleted T cells, or PBMCs; the material itself was cDNA or gDNA.

As handled by the study authors: Cell counts per sample came from amplifying reference gene primers. Only in-frame clones appear in the TCRdb table, and some are missing; sequencing was by immunoSEQ multiplex PCR. The V and J calls and clone size come from that table; D and trimming were worked out from the DNA. In the table there are approximately 89,000 clones, about 74% of which are singletons. The CDR3 totals 16 residues. Germline V gene lookup returns CDR1 MNHEY and CDR2 SMNVEV (reference sequence). Trimming removed 1 base from V and 3 bases from J; junction bases left unmatched: 6. The receptor was isolated from a human donor in a cohort sampled during active COVID-19. The chain carries TRBV27 and TRBJ2-5; 9 positions agree with TRBD2. Sequencing was carried out using peripheral blood. DNA of the CDR3: TGTGCCAGCAGTTTATTACTAGCGGGCGAGAAAGAGACCCAGTACTTC. The encoded protein is CASSLLLAGEKETQYF.